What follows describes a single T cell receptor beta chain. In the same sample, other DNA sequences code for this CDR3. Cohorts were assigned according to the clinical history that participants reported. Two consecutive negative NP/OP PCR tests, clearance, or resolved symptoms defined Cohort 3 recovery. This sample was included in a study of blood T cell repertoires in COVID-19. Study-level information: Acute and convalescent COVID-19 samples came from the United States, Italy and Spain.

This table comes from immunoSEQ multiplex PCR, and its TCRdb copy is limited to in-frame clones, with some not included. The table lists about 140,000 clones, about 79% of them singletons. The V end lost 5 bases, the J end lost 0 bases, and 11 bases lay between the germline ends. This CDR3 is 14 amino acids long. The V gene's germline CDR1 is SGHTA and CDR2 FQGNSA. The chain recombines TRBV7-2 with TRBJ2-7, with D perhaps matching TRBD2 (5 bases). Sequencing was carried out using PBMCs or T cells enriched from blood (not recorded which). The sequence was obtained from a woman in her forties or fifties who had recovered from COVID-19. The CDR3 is CASSRRGSSYEQYF. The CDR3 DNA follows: TGTGCCAGCAGCCGTCGGGGAAGCTCCTACGAGCAGTACTTC.